Here is one T cell receptor beta chain with its context. Its antigen is not identified. This sample is part of a study of blood T cells in healthy people across ages. Notes on the study in general: A strong correlation was found between TCR beta diversity and the percentage of naive T cells. In long-lived donors, naive CD4+ cell counts and diversity exceeded those of aged donors.

Using a J-beta primer mix together with a sample-barcoded 5' primer, a second PCR was run for roughly 7 to 12 cycles. With 12 random nucleotides, a template-switch adaptor tagged each individual cDNA molecule. TCRdb itself ran the 5' RACE reads through MiXCR, one entry per CDR3 protein. The sample has approximately 810,000 distinct CDR3 sequences, less than 35% seen once. Per sample, no less than 5 micrograms of total RNA were extracted. Trimming removed 4 bases at V and 0 bases at J, with 13 bases between. The CDR3 extends over 16 amino acids. Germline V gene data show CDR1 as LNHDA and CDR2 as SQIVND (reference sequence).

The chain carries TRBV19 and TRBJ2-1, with D unclear. The TCR sequence derives from a woman of 80 years or more in good health. Material for sequencing was blood. CDR3 in amino acids: CASSKGAMSSYNEQFF. DNA of the CDR3: TGTGCCAGTAGTAAAGGCGCTATGAGCTCCTACAATGAGCAGTTCTTC.